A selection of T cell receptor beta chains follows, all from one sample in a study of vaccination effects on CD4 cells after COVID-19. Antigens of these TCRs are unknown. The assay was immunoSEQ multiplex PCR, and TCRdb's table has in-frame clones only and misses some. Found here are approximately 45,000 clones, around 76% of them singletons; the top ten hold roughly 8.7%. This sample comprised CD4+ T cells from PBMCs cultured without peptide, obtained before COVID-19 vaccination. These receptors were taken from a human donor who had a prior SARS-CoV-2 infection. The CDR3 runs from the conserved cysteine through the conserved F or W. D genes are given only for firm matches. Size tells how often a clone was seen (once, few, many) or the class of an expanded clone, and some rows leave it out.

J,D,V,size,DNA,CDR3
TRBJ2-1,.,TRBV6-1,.,TGTGCCAGCAGTGAACTAGGTCCGGCGCTGGGGGGGCAGTTCTTC,CASSELGPALGGQFF
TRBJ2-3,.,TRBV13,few,TGTGCCAGCAGCTCGTGGTTGGGGCTAGCCGGGTTACCAGATACGCAGTATTTT,CASSSWLGLAGLPDTQYF
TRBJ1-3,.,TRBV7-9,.,TGTGCCAGCAGCTTCCCAACCTCTGGAAACACCATATATTTT,CASSFPTSGNTIYF
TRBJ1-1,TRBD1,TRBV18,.,TGTGCCAGCTCACTTATTCCAGACAGGGGGGTTACTGAAGCTTTCTTT,CASSLIPDRGVTEAFF
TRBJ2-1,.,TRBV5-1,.,TGCGCCAGCAGATTTAGCGCCCGCTCCTACAATGAGCAGTTCTTC,CASRFSARSYNEQFF
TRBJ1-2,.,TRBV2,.,TGTGCCAGCAGTTATCAGGGCGCGGGGGCCTATGGCTACACCTTC,CASSYQGAGAYGYTF
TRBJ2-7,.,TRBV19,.,TGTGCCAGTAGTATATTGGGCAGGGGCTACGAGCAGTACTTC,CASSILGRGYEQYF
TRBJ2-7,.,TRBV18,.,TGTGCCAGCTCACCGAGCTCAACGGGGGAGCAGTACTTC,CASSPSSTGEQYF
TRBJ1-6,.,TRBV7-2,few,TGTGCCAGCAGCTTGGACCCGGAGGTGCCCCTCCACTTT,CASSLDPEVPLHF
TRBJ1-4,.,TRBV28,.,TGTGCCAGCAGCCCTACGGACAGTAAAAAACTGTTTTTT,CASSPTDSKKLFF
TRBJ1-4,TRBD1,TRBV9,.,TGTGCCAGCAGCGTAGGTGGACAGGGTAATGAAAAACTGTTTTTT,CASSVGGQGNEKLFF
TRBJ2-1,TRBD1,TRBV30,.,TGTGCCTACTCAGGGGGTTTCAATGCGGAGTTCTTC,CAYSGGFNAEFF
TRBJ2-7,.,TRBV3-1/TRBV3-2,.,TGTGCCAGCAGCCAATCGTCTAGTTCCTACGAGCAGTACTTC,CASSQSSSSYEQYF
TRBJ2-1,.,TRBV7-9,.,TGTGCCAGCAGTTTTACGACAACCTACAATGAGCAGTTCTTC,CASSFTTTYNEQFF
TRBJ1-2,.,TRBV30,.,TGTGCCTGGAGTATCGTCCTCCGAACGGGCTACACCTTC,CAWSIVLRTGYTF
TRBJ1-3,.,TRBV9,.,TGTGCCAGCAGCGTAGATGTCGAGCCAGGCTCTGGAAACACCATATATTTT,CASSVDVEPGSGNTIYF
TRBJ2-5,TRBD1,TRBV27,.,TGTGCCAGCAGTTCCGGGACAGGGGGCCGAGAGACCCAGTACTTC,CASSSGTGGRETQYF
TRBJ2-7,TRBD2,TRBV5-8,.,TGTGCCAGCCTTTTCGGGAGGCTATACGGGCAGTACTTC,CASLFGRLYGQYF
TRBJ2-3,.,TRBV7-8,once,TGTGCCAGCAGCGGGAGGATTTTGGTGATCACAGATACGCAGTATTTT,CASSGRILVITDTQYF
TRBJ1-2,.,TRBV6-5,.,TGTGCCAGCAGTTACTCGGGCGGGGGGCCGTACTATGGCTACACCTTC,CASSYSGGGPYYGYTF
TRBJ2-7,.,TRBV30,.,TGTGCCTGGAGTGTAACCGGGGCGGAGCAGTACTTC,CAWSVTGAEQYF
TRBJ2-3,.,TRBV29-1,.,TGCAGCGTTGCAGTCTCAGGGGTTTATGGAGATACGCAGTATTTT,CSVAVSGVYGDTQYF
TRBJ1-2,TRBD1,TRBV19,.,TGTGCCAGTAGTATAGTCCCGGACAGGGGGCATGGCTACACCTTC,CASSIVPDRGHGYTF
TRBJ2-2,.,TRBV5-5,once,TGTGCCAGCAGCTTGGGGGTCACCGGGGAGCTGTTTTTT,CASSLGVTGELFF
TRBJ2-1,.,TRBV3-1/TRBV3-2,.,TGTGCCAGCAGCCAAGTTAGGCGGCTAGCGTTGTACAATGAGCAGTTCTTC,CASSQVRRLALYNEQFF
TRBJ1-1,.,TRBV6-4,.,TGTGCCAGCAGTGACTCGTCGTATGGGACTGAAGCTTTCTTT,CASSDSSYGTEAFF
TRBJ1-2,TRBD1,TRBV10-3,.,TGTGCCATCAGTCGTTTCCCCCGCCGGGACAGGGGGCAGGGAGGCTATGGCTACACCTTC,CAISRFPRRDRGQGGYGYTF
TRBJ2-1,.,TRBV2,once,TGTGCCAGCAGCGCCGGGAACTACAATGAGCAGTTCTTC,CASSAGNYNEQFF
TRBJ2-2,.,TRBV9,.,TGTGCCAGCAGCGTAGGGGTTGACACCGGGGAGCTGTTTTTT,CASSVGVDTGELFF
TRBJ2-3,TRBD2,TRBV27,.,TGTGCCAGCAGGGTGGGACTAGCGGGCCGAACGTTGGATACGCAGTATTTT,CASRVGLAGRTLDTQYF
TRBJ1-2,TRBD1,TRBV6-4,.,TGTGCCAGCAGCCGGGACAGGGGCCGAGGTGGCTACACCTTC,CASSRDRGRGGYTF
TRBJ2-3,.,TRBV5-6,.,TGTGCCAGCAGCTCGCCCTTGGCGGGCACAGATACGCAGTATTTT,CASSSPLAGTDTQYF
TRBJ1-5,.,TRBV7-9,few,TGTGCCAGCAGCGAAAAAGTTTTCTATAGCAATCAGCCCCAGCATTTT,CASSEKVFYSNQPQHF
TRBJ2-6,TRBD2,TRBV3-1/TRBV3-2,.,TGTGCCAGCAGCCCACCGGGAGGGACCGGGGCCAACGTCCTGACTTTC,CASSPPGGTGANVLTF
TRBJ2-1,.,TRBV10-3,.,TGTGCCATTGGGCAGACCACGACCTACAATGAGCAGTTCTTC,CAIGQTTTYNEQFF
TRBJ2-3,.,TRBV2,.,TGTGCCAGCAGTGGGGACTGGAGGGGCACAGATACGCAGTATTTT,CASSGDWRGTDTQYF
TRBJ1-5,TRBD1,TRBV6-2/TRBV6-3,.,TGTGCCAGCAGTTTAACGTGGGACAGGGGAGTTAATCAGCCCCAGCATTTT,CASSLTWDRGVNQPQHF
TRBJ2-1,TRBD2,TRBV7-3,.,TGTGCCAGCAGCTTTGACGGGGGGGCCTACAATGAGCAGTTCTTC,CASSFDGGAYNEQFF
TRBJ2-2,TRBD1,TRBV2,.,TGTGCCAGCAGACCCGGGACAGGGAGCGCCGGGGAGCTGTTTTTT,CASRPGTGSAGELFF
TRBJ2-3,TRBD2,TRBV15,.,TGTGCCACCAGCAGAGACTTAAGCGGGAGGCACACAGATACGCAGTATTTT,CATSRDLSGRHTDTQYF
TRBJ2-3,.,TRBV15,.,TGTGCCACCAGCAGATTCGATACCACAGATACGCAGTATTTT,CATSRFDTTDTQYF
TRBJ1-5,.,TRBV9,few,TGTGCCAGCAGCCCGGGGTTTTTTGACAATCAGCCCCAGCATTTT,CASSPGFFDNQPQHF
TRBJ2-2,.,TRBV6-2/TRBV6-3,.,TGTGCCAGCAGTTACTATCGGGGAGAAGACACCGGGGAGCTGTTTTTT,CASSYYRGEDTGELFF
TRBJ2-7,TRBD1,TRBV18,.,TGTGCCAGCTCACCACGACAGGGGGGGTACGAGCAGTACTTC,CASSPRQGGYEQYF
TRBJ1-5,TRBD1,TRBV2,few,TGTGCCAGCAGTGGACAGGGGTGGAATCAGCCCCAGCATTTT,CASSGQGWNQPQHF
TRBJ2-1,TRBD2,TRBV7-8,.,TGTGCCAGCAGCTTAGACGGCGGGAGGGCCTTGAGGCAGTTCTTC,CASSLDGGRALRQFF